The clone carrying this TCR beta chain was seen more than once but under ten times. The antigen is not known. CDR3 length: 16 residues. Between the trimmed V and J ends, which lost 0 bases and 8 bases, there was a span of 18 bases. The germline gives CDR1 SGDLS, CDR2 YYNGEE. The data belong to a study of T cell repertoires in cytomegalovirus infection. Study-level information: A matching HLA type, together with CMV infection, was signaled by public TCR beta signatures.

Study-level points and caveats: There were HLA-C-restricted CMV-specific TCR beta clonotypes dominating the ex vivo response. CMV carriers having the relevant HLA were flagged by cumulative public TCR beta family frequency.

MiXCR was run by TCRdb on the reads, yielding one entry per CDR3 protein. Seen here are about 300,000 distinct CDR3 sequences, roughly a tenth observed once, and the top ten hold about 2.3%. This TCR came from a human donor in good health (CMV status not recorded). Some clones in this sample may be carry-over from other donors' samples. This chain links TRBV9 with TRBJ2-1; D is undetermined. Specimen: PBMCs. CDR3 sequence reads: CASSVGTRVTSDEQFF. DNA for the CDR3: TGTGCCAGCAGCGTAGGGACCAGAGTAACCTCCGATGAGCAGTTCTTC.